Below, 22 T cell receptor beta chains from the same sample are listed, as sequenced in a study of neurological immune-mediated disorders. Each CDR3 protein is one row after TCRdb ran MiXCR on the 5' RACE reads. The sample lists 100,000 or so distinct CDR3 sequences, 13% seen once, with approximately 5% in the top ten. The time point: longitudinal time-point 2. Sequencing was carried out using PBMCs. These receptors were collected from a female donor with HTLV-1-associated myelopathy (HAM/TSP).

The J gene is TRBJ2-7, the V gene TRBV10-3, with 7 bases lining up with TRBD1. J gave up 5 bases and V 7 bases, and 5 bases lay outside the gene matches. Germline CDR1 is ENHRY and CDR2 is SYGVKD. The CDR3 runs 12 residues. The CDR3 DNA is TGTGCCATCAAGACAGGGATGAACGAGCAGTACTTC. Its protein is CAIKTGMNEQYF.

At least ten counts were recorded for this clonotype. The rearrangement links TRBV7-6 to TRBJ2-4; D might be TRBD2 (7 bases). Germline V gene lookup returns CDR1 SGHVS and CDR2 FNYEAQ. With 5 bases removed from V and 2 bases from J, the gap between germline ends came to 16 bases. The length of the CDR3 is 16 residues. CDR3: CASSPRGRGPKNIQYF. DNA for the CDR3: TGTGCCAGCAGCCCCCGAGGGCGGGGGCCCAAAAACATTCAGTACTTC.

At least ten counts were recorded for this clonotype. In DNA, the CDR3 is TGTGCCACCAGTGGGCTACCGGGACAGTCTCACCCCGGGGAGCTGTTTTTT. It codes for CATSGLPGQSHPGELFF. This chain uses TRBV24-1 with TRBJ2-2, with TRBD1 identical over 7 bases. J gave up 6 bases and V 5 bases, and 14 bases lay outside the gene matches. The CDR3 length is 17 residues. The V gene's germline CDR1 is KGHDR and CDR2 SFDVKD.

The chain combines TRBV28 with TRBJ2-7, with D possibly matching TRBD1 (5 bases). The germline V gene has CDR1 MDHEN and CDR2 SYDVKM. CDR3 length equals 13 residues. The V end lost 3 bases, the J end lost 1 base, and 7 bases lay between the germline ends. The DNA for the CDR3 is TGTGCCAGCAGTTTCTACAGGTCCTACGAGCAGTACTTC. Amino acids: CASSFYRSYEQYF.

This clonotype was counted only a few times. The rearrangement uses TRBV4-2 and TRBJ2-5; the match to TRBD2 covers 10 bases. The V segment lost 0 bases and the J segment 5 bases; nucleotides outside the gene matches: 12. Germline V gene lookup returns CDR1 LGHNA and CDR2 YNFKEQ. The CDR3 consists of 18 residues. The CDR3 is CASSQDGGASGGGETQYF. Written as DNA, the CDR3 is TGTGCCAGCAGCCAAGATGGGGGGGCTAGCGGGGGTGGGGAGACCCAGTACTTC.

This clonotype was counted at least ten times. In DNA form, the CDR3 reads TGCGCCAGCAGTGACAGGGGGGTCAACACTGAAGCTTTCTTT. Its translation: CASSDRGVNTEAFF. V gene TRBV5-1 combines with J gene TRBJ1-1; TRBD1 agrees at 9 bases. The CDR3 is 14 residues long. Germline V gene data show CDR1 as SGHRS and CDR2 as YFSETQ. V lost 5 bases and J lost 2; bases outside the gene matches: 4.

This clonotype was counted many times. The V call is TRBV10-3, the J call TRBJ1-3; tentatively, D is TRBD1 (6 bases). This CDR3 is 16 amino acids long. The V gene lost 2 bases and the J gene lost 4 bases, with 15 bases spanning the gap. Germline CDR1 reads ENHRY; CDR2 reads SYGVKD. CDR3 nucleotide sequence: TGTGCCATCAGTGAGACGCGGACAGTGGGGGGAAACACCATATATTTT. Its translation is CAISETRTVGGNTIYF.

The chain is built from TRBV7-2 and TRBJ2-1; a weak D match, TRBD2 (7 bases). CDR1 SGHTA and CDR2 FQGNSA come from the germline V gene. V was trimmed by 3 bases and J by 1 base, leaving 13 bases between them. This CDR3 contains 16 residues. The CDR3 DNA reads TGTGCCAGCAGCTTTAGTGGGGGGGCTTCCTACAATGAGCAGTTCTTC. This encodes CASSFSGGASYNEQFF.

This clonotype was seen many times. The chain carries TRBV5-1 and TRBJ2-6, with TRBD1 identical over 7 bases. V dropped 0 bases and J dropped 6; count of bases not matched to a gene: 6. Germline values: CDR1 SGHRS, CDR2 YFSETQ. The length of the CDR3 is 16 residues. The CDR3 region has the DNA TGCGCCAGCAGCTTGGGGGACAGACCGGAGGCCAACGTCCTGACTTTC. Its protein is CASSLGDRPEANVLTF.

This clonotype was recorded a few times. J is TRBJ2-3 and V is TRBV20-1, with D possibly being TRBD1 (5 bases). Trimming removed 8 bases from V and 1 base from J, with 13 bases in between. The CDR3 is 13 amino acids. Germline V gene sequence: CDR1 DFQATT, CDR2 SNEGSKA (reference sequence). The CDR3 sequence is CSQKGVRTDTQYF. CDR3 sequence (DNA): TGCAGTCAGAAAGGGGTCCGCACAGATACGCAGTATTTT.

This clonotype was counted ten times or more. The V gene is TRBV10-3, the J gene TRBJ2-7; 7 nucleotides line up with TRBD1. CDR1 and CDR2 (germline): ENHRY, SYGVKD. Germline trimming cut 2 bases from V and 5 bases from J; bases unmatched to any gene: 3. This CDR3 has 13 residues. DNA of the CDR3: TGTGCCATCAGTGAGGGACAGGCCCACGAGCAGTACTTC. Translating it yields CAISEGQAHEQYF.

This clonotype was recorded at least ten times. The V gene is TRBV4-1, the J gene TRBJ1-2; D uncertain. Germline values: CDR1 MGHRA, CDR2 YSYEKL. V gave up 0 bases and J gave up 8 bases, with 16 bases separating them. The CDR3 sequence is 15 residues long. CDR3 loop: CASSQDFNPGLGYTF. The CDR3 bases are TGCGCCAGCAGCCAAGACTTCAATCCGGGGTTGGGCTACACCTTC.

This clonotype has at least ten counts. This rearrangement joins TRBV4-1 to TRBJ2-2; the match to TRBD2 covers 7 bases. The CDR3 consists of 16 residues. With V trimmed by 3 bases and J by 0 bases, 4 bases remained unmatched. In germline, CDR1 is MGHRA, CDR2 YSYEKL. CDR3 loop: CASSHGRGANTGELFF. The CDR3 DNA is TGCGCCAGCAGCCACGGCCGGGGGGCGAACACCGGGGAGCTGTTTTTT.

This clonotype has at least ten counts. The genes are TRBV20-1 and TRBJ1-1; 9 bases map to TRBD1. The CDR3 length is 16 residues. Germline-derived CDR1 and CDR2 are DFQATT and SNEGSKA (reference sequence). V gave up 6 bases and J gave up 3 bases; unmatched junction bases: 14. The DNA of the CDR3 is TGCAGTGCGAGCCGGGACAGGGTTTTGTCGGACACTGAAGCTTTCTTT. Translating it yields CSASRDRVLSDTEAFF.

This clonotype was seen repeatedly, ten times or more. V is TRBV20-1 and J is TRBJ1-3; D is undetermined. CDR3 length: 14 residues. The V gene's germline CDR1 is DFQATT and CDR2 SNEGSKA (reference sequence). V was trimmed by 2 bases and J by 0 bases, leaving 8 bases between them. The CDR3 bases are TGCAGTGCTAGATCCCAGAACTCTGGAAACACCATATATTTT. As protein: CSARSQNSGNTIYF.

The CDR3, as DNA: TGTGCCAGCTCACCGTCCGGGACAGGGGGCGGCTATGGCTACACCTTC. Encoded protein: CASSPSGTGGGYGYTF. The rearrangement links TRBV18 to TRBJ1-2, with 12 nucleotides matching TRBD1. In germline, CDR1 is KGHSH, CDR2 LQKENI. V gave up 3 bases and J gave up 4 bases; unmatched junction bases: 6. This CDR3 is 16 amino acids long.

This clonotype was found many times. The chain recombines TRBV5-1 with TRBJ2-7, with D possibly called TRBD1 or TRBD2 (5 bases each). The CDR3 has 16 residues. Trimming took 0 bases from V and 7 from J, leaving 20 bases between them. CDR1 and CDR2 (germline): SGHRS, YFSETQ. This CDR3 is CASSLVSRGRPGEQYF. The CDR3 region has the DNA TGCGCCAGCAGCTTGGTCTCGAGGGGCAGACCGGGAGAGCAGTACTTC.

The rearrangement links TRBV6-5 to TRBJ1-5, with D possibly matching TRBD1 (6 bases). The V end was cut by 6 bases, the J end by 3 bases, with 18 bases between. The CDR3 has 16 residues. Germline CDR1 is MNHEY and CDR2 is SVGAGI. This CDR3 reads CASRYASGGPNQPQHF. The CDR3 DNA reads TGTGCCAGCAGATACGCCTCGGGGGGGCCCAATCAGCCCCAGCATTTT.

This chain joins TRBV3-1 and TRBJ2-7, with 8 bases lining up with TRBD1. This CDR3 is 15 amino acids long. CDR1 is LGHDT, CDR2 YNNKEL, per germline (reference sequence). V gave up 2 bases and J gave up 3 bases; unmatched junction bases: 6. The CDR3 DNA follows: TGTGCCAGCAGCCAAACGACAGGGGATCACTACGAGCAGTACTTC. Translation gives CASSQTTGDHYEQYF.

At least ten counts were recorded for this clonotype. This chain joins TRBV27 and TRBJ2-1; 10 positions agree with TRBD1. Looked up from germline, CDR1 is MNHEY and CDR2 is SMNVEV (reference sequence). Trimming cost V 5 bases and J 5 bases; bases outside gene matches: 15. This CDR3 has 18 amino acids. CDR3 protein: CASSLRGTGVVGNNEQFF. CDR3 bases: TGTGCCAGCAGTCTAAGAGGGACAGGGGTCGTGGGGAACAATGAGCAGTTCTTC.

This clonotype was seen many times. The V call is TRBV20-1, the J call TRBJ1-4, with 12 positions matching TRBD1. The CDR3 is made up of 14 amino acids. The V gene end was trimmed by 5 bases and the J gene end by 8 bases; junction bases not matched to a gene: 6. Germline V gives CDR1 DFQATT, CDR2 SNEGSKA (reference sequence). CDR3 in amino acids: CSADAGTGGEKLFF. In nucleotides, the CDR3 is TGCAGTGCTGATGCCGGGACAGGGGGCGAAAAACTGTTTTTT.

The chain carries TRBV5-6 and TRBJ2-2, with unresolved D. The CDR3 extends over 11 amino acids. Germline CDR1 is SGHDT and CDR2 is YYEEEE. With 6 bases removed from V and 7 bases from J, the gap between germline ends came to 7 bases. In DNA, the CDR3 is TGTGCCAGCAACGGATTCGGGGAGCTGTTTTTT. As protein: CASNGFGELFF.